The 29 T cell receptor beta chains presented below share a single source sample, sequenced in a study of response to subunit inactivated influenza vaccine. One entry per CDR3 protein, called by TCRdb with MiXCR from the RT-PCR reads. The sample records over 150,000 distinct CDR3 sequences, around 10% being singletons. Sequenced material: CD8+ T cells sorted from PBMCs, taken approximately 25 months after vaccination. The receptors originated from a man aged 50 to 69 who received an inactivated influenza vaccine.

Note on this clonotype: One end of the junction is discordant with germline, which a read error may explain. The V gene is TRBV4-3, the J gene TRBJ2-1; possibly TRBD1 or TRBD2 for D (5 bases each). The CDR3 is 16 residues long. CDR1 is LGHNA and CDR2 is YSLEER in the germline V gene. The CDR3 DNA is TGCGCCAGCAGCAAAGACATGGGGGTGGTATACAATGAGCAGTTCTTC. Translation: CASSKDMGVVYNEQFF.

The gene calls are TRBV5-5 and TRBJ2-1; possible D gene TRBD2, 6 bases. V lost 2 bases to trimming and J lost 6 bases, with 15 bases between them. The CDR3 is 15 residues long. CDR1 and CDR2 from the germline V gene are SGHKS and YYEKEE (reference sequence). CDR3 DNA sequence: TGTGCCAGCAGCTTATACGGAGGGGAGCCCAATGAGCAGTTCTTC. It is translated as CASSLYGGEPNEQFF.

The CDR3 coding sequence is TGTGCCAGCAGTCGGGGACTAGCGGGGGGCGACAATGAGCAGTTCTTC. It yields the protein CASSRGLAGGDNEQFF. The V call is TRBV27, the J call TRBJ2-1; TRBD2 matches 15 bases. CDR1 is MNHEY, CDR2 SMNVEV, per germline (reference sequence). The junction had 4 bases not matched to a gene; V was cut back by 5 bases and J by 5 bases. This CDR3 comprises 16 residues.

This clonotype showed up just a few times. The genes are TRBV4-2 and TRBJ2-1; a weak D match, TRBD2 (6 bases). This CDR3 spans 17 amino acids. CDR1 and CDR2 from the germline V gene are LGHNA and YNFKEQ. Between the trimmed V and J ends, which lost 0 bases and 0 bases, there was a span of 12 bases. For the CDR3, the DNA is TGTGCCAGCAGCCAAGAAGGTCGGGGGAGCTCCTACAATGAGCAGTTCTTC. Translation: CASSQEGRGSSYNEQFF.

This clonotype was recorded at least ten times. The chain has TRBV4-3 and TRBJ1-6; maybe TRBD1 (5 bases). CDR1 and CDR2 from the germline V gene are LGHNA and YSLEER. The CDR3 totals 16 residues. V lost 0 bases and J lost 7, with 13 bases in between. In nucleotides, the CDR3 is TGCGCCAGCAGCCAAGATGGACACCTTCCCAATTCACCCCTCCACTTT. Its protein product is CASSQDGHLPNSPLHF.

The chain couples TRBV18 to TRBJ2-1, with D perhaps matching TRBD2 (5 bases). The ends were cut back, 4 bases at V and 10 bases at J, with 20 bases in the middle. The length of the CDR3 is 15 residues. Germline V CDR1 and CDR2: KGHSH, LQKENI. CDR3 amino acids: CASSQRMDRRGEQFF. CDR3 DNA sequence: TGTGCCAGCTCACAGCGCATGGACCGCCGGGGAGAGCAGTTCTTC.

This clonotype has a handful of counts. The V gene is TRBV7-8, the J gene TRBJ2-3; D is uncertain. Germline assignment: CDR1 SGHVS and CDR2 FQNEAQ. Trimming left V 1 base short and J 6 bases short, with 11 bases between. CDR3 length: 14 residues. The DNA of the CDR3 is TGTGCCAGCAGCTTAGGAGGCCCGTCGGATACGCAGTATTTT. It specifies CASSLGGPSDTQYF.

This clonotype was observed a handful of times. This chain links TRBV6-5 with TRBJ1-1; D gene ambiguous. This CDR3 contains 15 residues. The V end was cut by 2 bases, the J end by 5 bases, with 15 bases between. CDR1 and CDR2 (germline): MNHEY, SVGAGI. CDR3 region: CASSYEIPLGTEAFF. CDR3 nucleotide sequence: TGTGCCAGCAGTTACGAGATCCCCCTGGGGACTGAAGCTTTCTTT.

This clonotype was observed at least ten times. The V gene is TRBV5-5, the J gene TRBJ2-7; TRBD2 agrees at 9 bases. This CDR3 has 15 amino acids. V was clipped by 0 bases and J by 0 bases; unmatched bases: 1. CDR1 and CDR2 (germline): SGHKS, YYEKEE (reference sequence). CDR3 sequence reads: CASSLGLADSYEQYF. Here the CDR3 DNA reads TGTGCCAGCAGCTTGGGACTAGCGGACTCCTACGAGCAGTACTTC.

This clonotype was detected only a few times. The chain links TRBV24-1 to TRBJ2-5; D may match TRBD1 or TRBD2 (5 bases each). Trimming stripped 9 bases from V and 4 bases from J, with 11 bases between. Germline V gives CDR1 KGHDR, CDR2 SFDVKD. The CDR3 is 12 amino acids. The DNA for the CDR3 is TGTGCCACCGCTGGGACGTCAGAGACCCAGTACTTC. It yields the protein CATAGTSETQYF.

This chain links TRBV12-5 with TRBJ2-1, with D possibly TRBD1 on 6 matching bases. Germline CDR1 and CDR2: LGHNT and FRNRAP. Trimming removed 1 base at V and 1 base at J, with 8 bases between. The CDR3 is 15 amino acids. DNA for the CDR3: TGTGCTAGTGGTTTGGAGACAGGATCCTACAATGAGCAGTTCTTC. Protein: CASGLETGSYNEQFF.

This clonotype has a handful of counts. CDR3: CASTSGTPDDEQYF. The CDR3 DNA follows: TGTGCCAGCACCTCCGGGACTCCGGACGACGAGCAGTACTTC. This chain joins TRBV12-3 or TRBV12-4 and TRBJ2-7; a possible D gene is TRBD2 (6 bases). V lost 7 bases, J lost 5 bases, and 18 bases lay in between. The CDR3 length is 14 residues.

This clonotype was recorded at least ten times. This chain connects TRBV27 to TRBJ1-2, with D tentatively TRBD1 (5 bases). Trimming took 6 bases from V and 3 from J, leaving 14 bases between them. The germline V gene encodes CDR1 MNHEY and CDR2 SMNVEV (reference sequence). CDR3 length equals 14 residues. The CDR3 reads CASREAGIYYGYTF. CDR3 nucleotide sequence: TGTGCCAGCAGAGAAGCAGGGATTTACTATGGCTACACCTTC.

The CDR3: CASSLTRRNEQFF. In nucleotides, the CDR3 is TGTGCCAGCAGCCTCACTAGGCGCAATGAGCAGTTCTTC. The rearrangement joins TRBV6-1 to TRBJ2-1, with D possibly being TRBD2 (5 bases). This CDR3 region has 13 residues. The germline V and J ends were trimmed by 6 bases and 6 bases, with 12 bases remaining between them. Germline values: CDR1 MNHNS, CDR2 SASEGT.

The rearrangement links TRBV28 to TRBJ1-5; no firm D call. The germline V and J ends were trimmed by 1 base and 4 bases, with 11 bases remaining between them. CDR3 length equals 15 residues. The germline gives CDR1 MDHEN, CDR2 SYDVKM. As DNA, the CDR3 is TGTGCCAGCAGTTTATACGGGCAGGAGAATCAGCCCCAGCATTTT. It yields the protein CASSLYGQENQPQHF.

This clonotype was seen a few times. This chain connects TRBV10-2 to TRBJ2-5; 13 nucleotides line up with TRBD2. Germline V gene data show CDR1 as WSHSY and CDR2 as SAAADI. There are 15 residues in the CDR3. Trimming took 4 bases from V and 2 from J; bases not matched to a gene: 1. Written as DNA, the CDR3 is TGCGCCAGCAGTGTACTAGCGGGAGGGCAAGAGACCCAGTACTTC. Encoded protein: CASSVLAGGQETQYF.

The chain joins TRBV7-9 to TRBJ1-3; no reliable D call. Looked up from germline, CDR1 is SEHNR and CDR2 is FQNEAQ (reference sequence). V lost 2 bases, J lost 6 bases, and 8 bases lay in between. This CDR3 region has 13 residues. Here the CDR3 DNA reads TGTGCCAGCAGCTTAATTGATATAAACACCATATATTTT. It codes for CASSLIDINTIYF.

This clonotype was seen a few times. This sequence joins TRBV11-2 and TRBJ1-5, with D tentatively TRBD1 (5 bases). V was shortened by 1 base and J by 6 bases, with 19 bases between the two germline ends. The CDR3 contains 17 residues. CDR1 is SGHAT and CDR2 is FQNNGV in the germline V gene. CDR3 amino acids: CASSLGIPGEGGQPQHF. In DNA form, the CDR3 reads TGTGCCAGCAGCTTAGGGATTCCGGGGGAGGGAGGTCAGCCCCAGCATTTT.

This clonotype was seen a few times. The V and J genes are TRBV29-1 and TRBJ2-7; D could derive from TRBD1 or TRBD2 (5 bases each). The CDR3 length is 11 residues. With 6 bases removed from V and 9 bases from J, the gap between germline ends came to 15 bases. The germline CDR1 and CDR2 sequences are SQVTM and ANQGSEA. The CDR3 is CSVAGATGQYF. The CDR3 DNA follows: TGCAGCGTCGCCGGGGCTACGGGGCAGTACTTC.

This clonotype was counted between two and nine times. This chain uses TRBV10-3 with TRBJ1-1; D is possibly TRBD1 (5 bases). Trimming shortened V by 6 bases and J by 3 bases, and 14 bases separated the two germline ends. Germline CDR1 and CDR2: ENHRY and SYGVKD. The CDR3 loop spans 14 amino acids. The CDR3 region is CAISDLAGDTEAFF. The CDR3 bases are TGTGCCATCAGCGACCTGGCGGGGGACACTGAAGCTTTCTTT.

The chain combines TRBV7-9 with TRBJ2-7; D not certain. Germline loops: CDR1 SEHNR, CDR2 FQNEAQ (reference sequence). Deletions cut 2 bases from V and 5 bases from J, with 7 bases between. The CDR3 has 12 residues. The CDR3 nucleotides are TGTGCCAGCAGCTTATCTATGGACGAGCAGTACTTC. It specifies CASSLSMDEQYF.

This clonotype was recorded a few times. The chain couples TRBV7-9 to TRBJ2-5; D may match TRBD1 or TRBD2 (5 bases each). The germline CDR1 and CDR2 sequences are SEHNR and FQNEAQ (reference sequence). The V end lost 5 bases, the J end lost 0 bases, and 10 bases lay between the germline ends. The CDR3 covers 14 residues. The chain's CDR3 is CASSEPGHQETQYF. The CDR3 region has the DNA TGTGCCAGCAGCGAACCGGGACACCAAGAGACCCAGTACTTC.

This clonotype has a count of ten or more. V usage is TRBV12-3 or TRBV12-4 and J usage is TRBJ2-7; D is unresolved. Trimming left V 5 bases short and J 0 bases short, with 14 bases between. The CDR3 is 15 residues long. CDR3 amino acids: CASSQNPAPSYEQYF. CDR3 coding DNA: TGTGCCAGCAGTCAAAACCCTGCACCCTCCTACGAGCAGTACTTC.

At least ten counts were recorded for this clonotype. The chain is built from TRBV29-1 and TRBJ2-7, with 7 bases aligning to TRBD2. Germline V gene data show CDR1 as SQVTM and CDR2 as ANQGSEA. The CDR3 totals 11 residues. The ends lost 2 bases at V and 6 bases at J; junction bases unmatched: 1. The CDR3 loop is CSVEWGGEQYF. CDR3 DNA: TGCAGCGTTGAATGGGGGGGCGAGCAGTACTTC.

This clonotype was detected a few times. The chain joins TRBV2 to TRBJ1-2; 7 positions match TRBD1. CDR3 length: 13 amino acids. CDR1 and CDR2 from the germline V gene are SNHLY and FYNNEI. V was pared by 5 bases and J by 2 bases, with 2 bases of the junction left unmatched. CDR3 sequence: CASSTGENYGYTF. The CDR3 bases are TGTGCCAGCAGTACAGGGGAAAACTATGGCTACACCTTC.

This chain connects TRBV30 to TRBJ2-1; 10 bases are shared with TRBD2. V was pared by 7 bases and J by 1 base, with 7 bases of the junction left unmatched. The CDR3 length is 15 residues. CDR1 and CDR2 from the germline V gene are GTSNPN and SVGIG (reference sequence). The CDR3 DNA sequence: TGTGCCTCATGTGAACTAGCGGGGTCCTACAATGAGCAGTTCTTC. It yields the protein CASCELAGSYNEQFF.

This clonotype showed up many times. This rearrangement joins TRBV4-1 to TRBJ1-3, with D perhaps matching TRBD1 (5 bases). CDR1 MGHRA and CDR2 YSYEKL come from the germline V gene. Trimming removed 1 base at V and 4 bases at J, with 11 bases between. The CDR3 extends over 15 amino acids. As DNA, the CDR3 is TGCGCCAGCAGCCAAGTCGGAGGGGCCGGAAACACCATATATTTT. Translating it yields CASSQVGGAGNTIYF.

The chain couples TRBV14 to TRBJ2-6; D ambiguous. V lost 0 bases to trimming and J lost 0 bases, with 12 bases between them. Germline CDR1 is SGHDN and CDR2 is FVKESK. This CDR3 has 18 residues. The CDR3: CASSQDGRRYSGANVLTF. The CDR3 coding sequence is TGTGCCAGCAGCCAAGATGGCCGGAGATACTCTGGGGCCAACGTCCTGACTTTC.

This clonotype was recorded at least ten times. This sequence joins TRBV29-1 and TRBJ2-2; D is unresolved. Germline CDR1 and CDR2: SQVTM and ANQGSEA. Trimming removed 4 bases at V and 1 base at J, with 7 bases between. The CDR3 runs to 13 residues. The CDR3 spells CSVGQRNTGELFF. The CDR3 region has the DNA TGCAGCGTTGGTCAGAGGAACACCGGGGAGCTGTTTTTT.